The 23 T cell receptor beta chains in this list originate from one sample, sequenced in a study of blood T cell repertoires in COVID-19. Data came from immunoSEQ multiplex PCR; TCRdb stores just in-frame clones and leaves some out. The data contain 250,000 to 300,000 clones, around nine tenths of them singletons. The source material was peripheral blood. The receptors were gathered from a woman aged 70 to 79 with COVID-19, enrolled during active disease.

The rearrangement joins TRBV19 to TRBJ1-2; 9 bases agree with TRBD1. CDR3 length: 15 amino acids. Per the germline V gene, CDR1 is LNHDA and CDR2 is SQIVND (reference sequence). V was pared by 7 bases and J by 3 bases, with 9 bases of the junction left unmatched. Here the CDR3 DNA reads TGTGCCAGTATCCTACAGGGGGCCGCGGACTATGGCTACACCTTC. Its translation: CASILQGAADYGYTF.

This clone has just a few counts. The CDR3 here is CASSSSSGAIYNEQFF. CDR3 nucleotide sequence: TGTGCCAGCAGCTCCTCTAGCGGGGCTATTTACAATGAGCAGTTCTTC. This sequence joins TRBV9 and TRBJ2-1; 9 bases agree with TRBD2. Trimming at V came to 4 bases and at J to 4 bases, leaving 9 bases not matched to a gene. CDR1 and CDR2 from the germline V gene are SGDLS and YYNGEE. The CDR3 is 16 residues long.

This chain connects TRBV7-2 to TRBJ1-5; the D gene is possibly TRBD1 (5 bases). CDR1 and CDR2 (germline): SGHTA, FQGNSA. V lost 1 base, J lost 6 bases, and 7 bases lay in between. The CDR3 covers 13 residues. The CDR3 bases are TGTGCCAGCAGCTTAGAGGGGATTCAGCCCCAGCATTTT. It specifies CASSLEGIQPQHF.

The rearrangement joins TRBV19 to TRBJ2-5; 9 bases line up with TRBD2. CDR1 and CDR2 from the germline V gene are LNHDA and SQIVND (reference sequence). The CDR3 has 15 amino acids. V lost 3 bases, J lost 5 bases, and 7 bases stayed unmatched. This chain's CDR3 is CASSIPAGGRETQYF. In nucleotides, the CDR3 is TGTGCCAGTAGTATTCCCGCGGGGGGGCGTGAGACCCAGTACTTC.

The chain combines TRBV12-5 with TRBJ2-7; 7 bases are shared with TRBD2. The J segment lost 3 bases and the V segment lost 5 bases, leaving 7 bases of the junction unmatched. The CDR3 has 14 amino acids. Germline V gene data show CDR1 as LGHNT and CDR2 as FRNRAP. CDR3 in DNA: TGTGCTAGTGGTCCTCCAGCGGGAATCTACGAGCAGTACTTC. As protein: CASGPPAGIYEQYF.

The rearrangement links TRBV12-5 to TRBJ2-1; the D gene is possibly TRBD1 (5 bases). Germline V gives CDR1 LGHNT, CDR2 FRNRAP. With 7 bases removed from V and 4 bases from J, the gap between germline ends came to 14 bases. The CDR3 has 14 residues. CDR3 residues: CASVDSLIYNEQFF. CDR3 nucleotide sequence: TGTGCTAGTGTTGACAGCCTTATTTACAATGAGCAGTTCTTC.

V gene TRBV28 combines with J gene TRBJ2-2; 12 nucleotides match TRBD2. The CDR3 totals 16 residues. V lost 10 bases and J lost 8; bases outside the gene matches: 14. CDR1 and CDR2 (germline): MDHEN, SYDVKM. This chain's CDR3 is CATRTTSSGGAGELFF. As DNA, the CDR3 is TGTGCCACCCGTACTACCTCTAGCGGGGGGGCGGGGGAGCTGTTTTTT.

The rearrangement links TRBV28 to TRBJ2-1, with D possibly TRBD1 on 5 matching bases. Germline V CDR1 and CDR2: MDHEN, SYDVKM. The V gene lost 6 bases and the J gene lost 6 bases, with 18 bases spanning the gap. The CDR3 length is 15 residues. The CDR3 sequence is CASRSGDRKSNEQFF. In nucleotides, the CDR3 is TGTGCCAGCAGATCCGGCGACAGAAAGAGCAATGAGCAGTTCTTC.

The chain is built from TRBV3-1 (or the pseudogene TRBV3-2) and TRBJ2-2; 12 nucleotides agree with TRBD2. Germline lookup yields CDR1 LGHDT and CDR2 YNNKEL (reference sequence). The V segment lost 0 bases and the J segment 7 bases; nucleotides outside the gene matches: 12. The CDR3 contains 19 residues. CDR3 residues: CASSQDFQTSGGKDGELFF. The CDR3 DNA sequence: TGTGCCAGCAGCCAAGATTTTCAGACTAGCGGGGGTAAGGACGGGGAGCTGTTTTTT.

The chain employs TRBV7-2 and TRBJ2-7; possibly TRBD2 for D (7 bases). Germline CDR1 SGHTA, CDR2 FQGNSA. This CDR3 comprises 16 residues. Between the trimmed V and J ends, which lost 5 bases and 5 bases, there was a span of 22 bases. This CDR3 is CASSAKGGATRNEQYF. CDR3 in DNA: TGTGCCAGCAGCGCCAAAGGGGGGGCCACCCGGAACGAGCAGTACTTC.

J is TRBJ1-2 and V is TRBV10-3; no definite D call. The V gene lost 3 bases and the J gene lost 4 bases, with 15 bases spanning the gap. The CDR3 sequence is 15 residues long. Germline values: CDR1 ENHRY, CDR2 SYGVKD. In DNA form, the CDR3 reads TGTGCCATCAGTGATAGACACGGCCTACCCTATGGCTACACCTTC. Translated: CAISDRHGLPYGYTF.

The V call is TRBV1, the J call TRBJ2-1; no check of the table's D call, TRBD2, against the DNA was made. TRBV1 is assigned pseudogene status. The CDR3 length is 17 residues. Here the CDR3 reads CTSSQALAGSSYNEQFF. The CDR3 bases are TGCACCAGCAGCCAAGCCCTAGCGGGGAGCTCCTACAATGAGCAGTTCTTC.

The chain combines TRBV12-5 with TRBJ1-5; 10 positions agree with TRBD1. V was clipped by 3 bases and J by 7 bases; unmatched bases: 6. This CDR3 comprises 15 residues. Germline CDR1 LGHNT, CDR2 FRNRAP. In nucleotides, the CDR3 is TGTGCTAGTGGTTTTGGACAGGGGGGGTACCAGCCCCAGCATTTT. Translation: CASGFGQGGYQPQHF.

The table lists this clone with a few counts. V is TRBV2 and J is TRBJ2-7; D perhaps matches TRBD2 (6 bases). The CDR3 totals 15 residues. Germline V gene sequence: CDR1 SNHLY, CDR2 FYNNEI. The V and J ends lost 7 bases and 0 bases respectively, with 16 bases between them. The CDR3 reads CASTEEGRISYEQYF. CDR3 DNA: TGTGCCAGCACCGAGGAGGGACGGATCTCCTACGAGCAGTACTTC.

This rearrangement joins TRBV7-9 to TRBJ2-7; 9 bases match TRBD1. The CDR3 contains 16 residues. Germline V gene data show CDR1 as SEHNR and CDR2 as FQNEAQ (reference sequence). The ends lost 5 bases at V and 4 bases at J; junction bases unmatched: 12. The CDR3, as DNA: TGTGCCAGCAGCAGCCGGACAGGGGAAAATTTGTACGAGCAGTACTTC. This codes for CASSSRTGENLYEQYF.

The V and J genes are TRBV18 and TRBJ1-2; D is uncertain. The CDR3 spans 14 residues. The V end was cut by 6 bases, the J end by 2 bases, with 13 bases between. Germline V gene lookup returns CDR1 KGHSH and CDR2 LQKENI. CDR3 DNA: TGTGCCAGCTCGCCCTCTCCGGGGAACTATGGCTACACCTTC. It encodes CASSPSPGNYGYTF. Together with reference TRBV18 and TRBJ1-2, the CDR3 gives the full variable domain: NAGVMQNPRHLVRRRGQEARLRCSPMKGHSHVYWYRQLPEEGLKFMVYLQKENIIDESGMPKERFSAEFPKEGPSILRIQQVVRGDSAAYFCASSPSPGNYGYTFGSGTRLTVV.

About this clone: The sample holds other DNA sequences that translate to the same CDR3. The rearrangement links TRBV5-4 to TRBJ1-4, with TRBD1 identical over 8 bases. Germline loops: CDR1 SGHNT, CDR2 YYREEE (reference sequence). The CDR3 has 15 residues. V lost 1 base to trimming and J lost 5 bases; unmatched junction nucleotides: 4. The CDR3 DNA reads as TGTGCCAGCAGCTTGAGACAGGGGCTGAATGAAAAACTGTTTTTT. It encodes CASSLRQGLNEKLFF.

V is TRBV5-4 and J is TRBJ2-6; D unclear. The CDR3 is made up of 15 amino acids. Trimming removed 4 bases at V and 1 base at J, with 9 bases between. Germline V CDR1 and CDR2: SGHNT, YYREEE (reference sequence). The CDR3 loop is CASSPPDSGANVLTF. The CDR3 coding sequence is TGTGCCAGCAGCCCCCCAGATTCTGGGGCCAACGTCCTGACTTTC. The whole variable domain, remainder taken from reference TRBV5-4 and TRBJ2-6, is ETGVTQSPTHLIKTRGQQVTLRCSSQSGHNTVSWYQQALGQGPQFIFQYYREEENGRGNFPPRFSGLQFPNYSSELNVNALELDDSALYLCASSPPDSGANVLTFGAGSRLTVL.

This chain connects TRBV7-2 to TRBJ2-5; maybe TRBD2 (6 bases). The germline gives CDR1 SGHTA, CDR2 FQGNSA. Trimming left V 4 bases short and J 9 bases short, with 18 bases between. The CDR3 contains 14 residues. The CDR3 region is CASSSNGAPGAQYF. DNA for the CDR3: TGTGCCAGCAGCTCTAACGGAGCTCCGGGGGCCCAGTACTTC.

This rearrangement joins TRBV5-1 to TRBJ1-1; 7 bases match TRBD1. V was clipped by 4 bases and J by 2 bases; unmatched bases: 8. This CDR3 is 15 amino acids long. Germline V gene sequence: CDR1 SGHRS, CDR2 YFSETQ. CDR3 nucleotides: TGCGCCAGCAGCCTGTTAGGGACAGATAACACTGAAGCTTTCTTT. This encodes CASSLLGTDNTEAFF.

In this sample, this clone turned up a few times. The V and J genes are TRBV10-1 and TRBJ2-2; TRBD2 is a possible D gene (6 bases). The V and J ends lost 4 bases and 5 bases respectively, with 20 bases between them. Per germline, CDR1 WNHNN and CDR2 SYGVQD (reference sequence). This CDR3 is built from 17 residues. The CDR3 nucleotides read TGCGCCAGCAGTGCGTCGCCGGGACTCAAAGGGACCGGGGAGCTGTTTTTT. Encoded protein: CASSASPGLKGTGELFF.

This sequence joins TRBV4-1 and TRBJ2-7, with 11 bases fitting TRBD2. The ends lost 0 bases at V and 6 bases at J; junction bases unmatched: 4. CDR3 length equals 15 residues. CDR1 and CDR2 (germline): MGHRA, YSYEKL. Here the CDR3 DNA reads TGCGCCAGCAGCCAAGAAACTAGCGGGGGTATCGAGCAGTACTTC. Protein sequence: CASSQETSGGIEQYF.

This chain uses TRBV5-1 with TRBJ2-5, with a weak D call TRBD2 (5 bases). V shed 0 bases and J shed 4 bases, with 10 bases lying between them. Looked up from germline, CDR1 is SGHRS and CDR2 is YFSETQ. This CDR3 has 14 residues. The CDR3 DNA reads TGCGCCAGCAGCTTGGCCCTTGGGAGAGAGACCCAGTACTTC. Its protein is CASSLALGRETQYF. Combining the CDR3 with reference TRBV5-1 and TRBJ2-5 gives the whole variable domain KAGVTQTPRYLIKTRGQQVTLSCSPISGHRSVSWYQQTPGQGLQFLFEYFSETQRNKGNFPGRFSGRQFSNSRSEMNVSTLELGDSALYLCASSLALGRETQYFGPGTRLLVL.